What follows describes a single T cell receptor (beta chain). These data come from a study of T-cell reconstitution after alpha-beta-depleted transplantation in children. Per germline, CDR1 DFQATT and CDR2 SNEGSKA (reference sequence). The CDR3 loop spans 14 amino acids. The trim removed 0 bases at V and 7 bases at J, leaving 5 bases unmatched. Library preparation (for TCRbeta) was performed with unique molecular identifiers. A single record per CDR3 protein comes from TCRdb applying MiXCR to the PCR reads. The table records about 610,000 distinct CDR3 sequences, over 9.5% of them present only once. This clonotype was obtained from a human donor who donated a stem cell graft to a child with acute myeloid leukemia. This sample comprised PBMCs from the stem cell graft donor, obtained from the stem cell graft. The rearrangement links TRBV20-1 to TRBJ1-5, with 8 positions matching TRBD1. The chain's CDR3 is CSARDARGHQPQHF. The CDR3 coding sequence is TGCAGTGCTAGAGATGCCAGGGGGCACCAGCCCCAGCATTTT.